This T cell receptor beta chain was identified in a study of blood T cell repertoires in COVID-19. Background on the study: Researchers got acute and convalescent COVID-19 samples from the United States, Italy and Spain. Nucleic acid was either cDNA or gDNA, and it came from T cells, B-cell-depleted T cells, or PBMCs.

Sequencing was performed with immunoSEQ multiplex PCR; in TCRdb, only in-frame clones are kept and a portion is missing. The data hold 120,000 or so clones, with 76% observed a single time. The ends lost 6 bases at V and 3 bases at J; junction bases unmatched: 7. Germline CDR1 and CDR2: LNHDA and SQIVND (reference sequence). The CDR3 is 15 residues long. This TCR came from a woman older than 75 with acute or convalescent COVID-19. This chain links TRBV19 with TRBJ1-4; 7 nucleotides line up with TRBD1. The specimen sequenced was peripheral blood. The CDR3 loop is CASRSQGWANEKLFF. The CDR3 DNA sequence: TGTGCCAGTAGATCACAGGGGTGGGCTAATGAAAAACTGTTTTTT.